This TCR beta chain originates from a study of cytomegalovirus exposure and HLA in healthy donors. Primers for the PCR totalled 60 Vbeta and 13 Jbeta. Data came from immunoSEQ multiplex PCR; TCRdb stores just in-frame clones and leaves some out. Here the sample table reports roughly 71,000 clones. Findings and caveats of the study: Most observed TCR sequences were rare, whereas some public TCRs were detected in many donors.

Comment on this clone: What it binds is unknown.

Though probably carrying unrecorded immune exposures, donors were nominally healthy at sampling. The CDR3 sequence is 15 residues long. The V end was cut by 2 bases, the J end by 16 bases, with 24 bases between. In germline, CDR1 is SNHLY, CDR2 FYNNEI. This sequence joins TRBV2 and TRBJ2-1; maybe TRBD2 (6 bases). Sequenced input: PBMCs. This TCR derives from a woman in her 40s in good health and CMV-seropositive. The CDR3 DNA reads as TGTGCCAGCAGTGAAAATTCGGCGACCGGGAGCGCTAAATTCTTC. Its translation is CASSENSATGSAKFF.